Here is one T cell receptor (beta chain) with its context. The antigen is not known. Replicate sorted-subset PCRs were loaded with roughly 200 ng DNA, about 30,000 T cell genomes. Method: immunoSEQ multiplex PCR; TCRdb's copy keeps in-frame clones and lacks some. The table shows some 1.1 million clones, with approximately 80% occurring only once. These data are taken from a study of shared clonotypes between healthy human individuals. CDR1 and CDR2 (germline): MNHEY, SMNVEV (reference sequence). The CDR3 runs 14 residues. V gave up 4 bases and J gave up 7 bases; unmatched junction bases: 6. Regarding the study as a whole: Clonotype sharing across donors was expected to vary with sequencing depth. Against clonotypes common to all four donors, non-shared ones had lower generation probabilities. Tissues were not sampled, only blood, and their repertoires likely differ.

The V gene is TRBV27, the J gene TRBJ1-5, with 8 nucleotides matching TRBD1. This receptor was identified in a man younger than 35 in good health. Some clones in this sample may be carry-over from other donors' samples. The sample was memory CD4+ T cells from PBMCs. The sample's subset: CD45RA-negative fraction. CDR3 protein: CASSSHDRGQPQHF. CDR3 bases: TGTGCCAGCAGTTCTCACGACAGGGGACAGCCCCAGCATTTT.